These 16 T cell receptor beta chains were all obtained from the same sample, sequenced in a study of monozygotic twins with inflammatory bowel disease. TCRdb reworked the 5' RACE reads into one entry per CDR3 protein, no DNA. The table counts about 450,000 distinct CDR3 sequences; about 2.6% lies in the top ten. Sequences were obtained from blood. The origin of the receptors is a human donor with ulcerative colitis or Crohn's disease, or a healthy co-twin of an affected twin (not recorded which).

This rearrangement joins TRBV14 to TRBJ2-1; the D call from TCRdb, TRBD1, cannot be confirmed without DNA. Germline values: CDR1 SGHDN, CDR2 FVKESK. This CDR3 has 18 residues. The CDR3 protein is CASSRLPPGPTSRDEQFF. The variable domain in full, completed from reference TRBV14 and TRBJ2-1, reads EAGVTQFPSHSVIEKGQTVTLRCDPISGHDNLYWYRRVMGKEIKFLLHFVKESKQDESGMPNNRFLAERTGGTYSTLKVQPAELEDSGVYFCASSRLPPGPTSRDEQFFGPGTRLTVL.

V is TRBV5-1 and J is TRBJ1-5; TCRdb calls TRBD1, which cannot be checked without DNA. The CDR3 has 15 residues. Germline-derived CDR1 and CDR2 are SGHRS and YFSETQ. CDR3 residues: CASSLGGQPNQPQHF.

This chain joins TRBV5-1 and TRBJ1-6; there is no DNA to check the TCRdb D call of TRBD1. Germline CDR1 and CDR2: SGHRS and YFSETQ. The CDR3 loop spans 16 amino acids. This CDR3 reads CASSLEGQGRNSPLHF.

The chain links TRBV18 to TRBJ1-1. Per germline, CDR1 KGHSH and CDR2 LQKENI. This CDR3 has 13 amino acids. CDR3 region: CASSPPTSFEAFF.

This chain connects TRBV18 to TRBJ1-1. This CDR3 has 16 amino acids. From germline, CDR1 is KGHSH and CDR2 LQKENI. CDR3 sequence reads: CASSPFVEGLNTEAFF.

The rearrangement uses TRBV12-3 or TRBV12-4 and TRBJ2-1; without DNA, the TCRdb call of TRBD1 cannot be checked. The CDR3 length is 15 residues. The CDR3 is CASSYSGGGYNEQFF.

The genes are TRBV15 and TRBJ1-4; TCRdb picks TRBD1, but there is no DNA to check that call. There are 17 residues in the CDR3. Germline V gene sequence: CDR1 LNHNV, CDR2 YYDKDF (reference sequence). This CDR3 reads CATMDPGHQATNEKLFF.

The chain joins TRBV28 to TRBJ2-2; TCRdb returns TRBD1, unconfirmable since there is no DNA. The germline CDR1 and CDR2 sequences are MDHEN and SYDVKM. The CDR3 contains 17 residues. The CDR3 reads CASVPRLGRADTGELFF.

V is TRBV5-1 and J is TRBJ1-5; TCRdb returns TRBD1, unconfirmable since there is no DNA. This CDR3 region has 15 residues. The germline CDR1 and CDR2 sequences are SGHRS and YFSETQ. CDR3 protein: CASSVDSPLNQPQHF. Full variable domain (missing parts from reference TRBV5-1 and TRBJ1-5): KAGVTQTPRYLIKTRGQQVTLSCSPISGHRSVSWYQQTPGQGLQFLFEYFSETQRNKGNFPGRFSGRQFSNSRSEMNVSTLELGDSALYLCASSVDSPLNQPQHFGDGTRLSIL.

The V and J genes are TRBV5-6 and TRBJ1-4; TCRdb lists TRBD1, though no DNA is available to test this call. The V gene's germline CDR1 is SGHDT and CDR2 YYEEEE. The CDR3 length is 17 residues. This CDR3 reads CASSLTLTGSTNEKLFF.

The chain combines TRBV5-6 with TRBJ1-5; as DNA is missing, the TRBD1 call by TCRdb cannot be tested. Looked up from germline, CDR1 is SGHDT and CDR2 is YYEEEE. The CDR3 consists of 15 residues. CDR3 protein: CASSLGPSGNQPQHF.

This sequence joins TRBV5-6 and TRBJ2-5; the D call from TCRdb, TRBD1, cannot be confirmed without DNA. Germline values: CDR1 SGHDT, CDR2 YYEEEE. The CDR3 has 16 residues. CDR3 protein: CASSYKLTGGEETQYF. Looking up the rest from reference TRBV5-6 and TRBJ2-5 gives the full variable domain: DAGVTQSPTHLIKTRGQQVTLRCSPKSGHDTVSWYQQALGQGPQFIFQYYEEEERQRGNFPDRFSGHQFPNYSSELNVNALLLGDSALYLCASSYKLTGGEETQYFGPGTRLLVL.

This sequence joins TRBV7-2 and TRBJ2-6; TCRdb calls TRBD1, which cannot be checked without DNA. CDR3 size: 15 residues. Per germline, CDR1 SGHTA and CDR2 FQGNSA. The CDR3 spells CASSPGPSVANVLTF.

This chain uses TRBV14 with TRBJ2-5; as DNA is missing, the TRBD2 call by TCRdb cannot be tested. CDR3 length equals 17 residues. Germline CDR1 is SGHDN and CDR2 is FVKESK. This chain's CDR3 is CASSQPRLAEPQETQYF.

The chain carries TRBV20-1 and TRBJ2-7; TCRdb selects TRBD1, and the lack of DNA leaves this call unchecked. Germline CDR1 is DFQATT and CDR2 is SNEGSKA (reference sequence). This CDR3 has 15 residues. CDR3 amino acids: CSARLTKGALNEQYF.

J is TRBJ1-2 and V is TRBV30. The germline V gene has CDR1 GTSNPN and CDR2 SVGIG (reference sequence). This CDR3 region has 13 residues. The CDR3 sequence: CAWSGGWGYGYTF.